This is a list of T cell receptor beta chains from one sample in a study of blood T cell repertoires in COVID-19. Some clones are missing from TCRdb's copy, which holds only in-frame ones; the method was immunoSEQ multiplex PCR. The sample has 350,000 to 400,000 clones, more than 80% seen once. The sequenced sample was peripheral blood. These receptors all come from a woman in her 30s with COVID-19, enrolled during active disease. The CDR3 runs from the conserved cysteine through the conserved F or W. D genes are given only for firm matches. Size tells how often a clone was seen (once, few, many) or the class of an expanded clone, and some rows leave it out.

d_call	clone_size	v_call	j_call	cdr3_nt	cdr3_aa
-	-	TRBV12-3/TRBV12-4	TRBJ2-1	TGTGCCAGCAGGGTCGGGACTCTGGATGAGCAGTTCTTC	CASRVGTLDEQFF
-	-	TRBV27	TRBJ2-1	TGTGCCAGCAGTTTAGATGACTCCACCTACAATGAGCAGTTCTTC	CASSLDDSTYNEQFF
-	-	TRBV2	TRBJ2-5	TGTGCCAGTAAGATAGAGGTTCAGGAGACCCAGTACTTC	CASKIEVQETQYF
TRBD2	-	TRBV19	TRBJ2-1	TGTGCCAGTAGTATCGAGCCTACGACTAGCGCCACCTACAATGAGCAGTTCTTC	CASSIEPTTSATYNEQFF
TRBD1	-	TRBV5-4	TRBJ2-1	TGTGCCAGCAGCTTTGGGGGACAGGGAAAATCTGAGCAGTTCTTC	CASSFGGQGKSEQFF
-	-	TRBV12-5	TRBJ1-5	TGTGCTAGTGGTTCGGGGGATCAGCCCCAGCATTTT	CASGSGDQPQHF
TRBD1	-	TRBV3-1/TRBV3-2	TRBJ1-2	TGTGCCAGCAGCCCTGACAGGGCCGGTGGCTACACCTTC	CASSPDRAGGYTF
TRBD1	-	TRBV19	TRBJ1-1	TGTGCCAGTAGCGGGGGACAGGGGGCGACTGAAGCTTTCTTT	CASSGGQGATEAFF
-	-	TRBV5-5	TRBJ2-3	TGTGCCAGCAGCTTACTGGATACGCAGTATTTT	CASSLLDTQYF
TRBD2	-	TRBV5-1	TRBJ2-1	TGCGCCAGCAGCTTCGGGGGGGTCCTCTACAATGAGCAGTTCTTC	CASSFGGVLYNEQFF
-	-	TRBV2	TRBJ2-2	TGTGCCAGCGGCGGGATTACGACCGCCGGGGAGCTGTTTTTT	CASGGITTAGELFF
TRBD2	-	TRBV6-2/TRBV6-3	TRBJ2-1	TGTGCCAGCAGTTATCTCGGGCGGGAGGGGTATGAGCAGTTCTTC	CASSYLGREGYEQFF
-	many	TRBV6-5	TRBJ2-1	TGTGCCAGCAGTCCCGCGGGGCATGAGCAGTTCTTC	CASSPAGHEQFF
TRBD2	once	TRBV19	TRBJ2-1	TGTGCCAGTAGTATAGGTTACCCGGGACTAGCGGGATTGTCCTACAATGAGCAGTTCTTC	CASSIGYPGLAGLSYNEQFF
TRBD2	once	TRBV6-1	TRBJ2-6	TGTGCCAGCAGTGAAGCCGGGGGGACTGGGGCCAACGTCCTGACTTTC	CASSEAGGTGANVLTF
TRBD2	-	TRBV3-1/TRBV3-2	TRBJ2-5	TGTGCCAGCAGCCACATCCCGGGGCGGGGGGGCCTGGAGACCCAGTACTTC	CASSHIPGRGGLETQYF